This TCR beta chain derives from a study of shared clonotypes between healthy human individuals. Study information: CD4 naive and memory got three plates each, CD8 naive two, CD8 memory one.

The table came from immunoSEQ multiplex PCR; TCRdb's copy has only in-frame clones and leaves some out. The table has more than 550,000 clones, around 77% seen once. CDR3 length: 13 amino acids. This clone was detected only once. The source material was memory CD4+ T cells sorted from blood. Subset given: CD45RA-negative fraction. This receptor was taken from a young woman in good health. The chain couples TRBV21-1 to TRBJ2-5; TRBD2, the D gene given by the table, was not confirmed from the DNA. TRBV21-1 represents a pseudogene. Written as DNA, the CDR3 is TGTGCCAGCAGCCAAGGGAGAGAAGAGACCCAGTACTTC. As protein: CASSQGREETQYF.